The next 21 T cell receptor beta chains were all read from a single sample in a study of regulatory T cells in long-lasting Graves disease. The TCR beta library used iRepertoire HTBI primers with Arm-PCR amplification of CDR3. TCRdb reanalysed the multiplex PCR reads using MiXCR and keeps one entry per CDR3 protein. The table records approximately 540,000 distinct CDR3 sequences, 9.5% to 15% of them present only once. Indicated time point: newly diagnosed GD, antithyroid drugs for less than 3 months. The authors made the TCR library using RNA they extracted from PBMCs. The sample was also reused in another study, on T cells in Graves' hyperthyroidism and ophthalmopathy.

The sample in question was peripheral blood mononuclear cells (PBMCs), obtained at new diagnosis, from a patient treated with antithyroid drugs. The source of these receptors is a woman in her twenties or thirties with Graves disease.

The chain is built from TRBV19 and TRBJ2-3; TRBD1 might be the D (7 bases). The CDR3 is made up of 14 amino acids. With 5 bases removed from V and 5 bases from J, the gap between germline ends came to 14 bases. The germline gives CDR1 LNHDA, CDR2 SQIVND (reference sequence). The CDR3 DNA reads TGTGCCAGTAGTCGCAACAGGGGAGGAGATACGCAGTATTTT. Amino acids: CASSRNRGGDTQYF.

Concerning this clonotype: At one end, the junction sequence differs from germline, possibly due to a read error. The chain uses TRBV5-1 and TRBJ2-7, with D possibly TRBD2 on 5 matching bases. The CDR3 sequence is 13 residues long. CDR1 and CDR2 from the germline V gene are SGHRS and YFSETQ. The CDR3 loop reads CASSLGYDYERYF. The CDR3 DNA reads as TGCGCCAGCAGCTTGGGGTACGACTACGAGCGGTACTTC.

This clonotype has ten or more counts. The rearrangement uses TRBV6-1 and TRBJ1-1; 8 bases are shared with TRBD1. J gave up 3 bases and V 2 bases, and 2 bases lay outside the gene matches. Germline V CDR1 and CDR2: MNHNS, SASEGT. The CDR3 totals 14 residues. As DNA, the CDR3 is TGTGCCAGCAGTGAATACAGGGGGGACACTGAAGCTTTCTTT. Translating gives CASSEYRGDTEAFF.

A few counts support this clonotype. The genes are TRBV5-1 and TRBJ2-3; TRBD1 matches at 8 bases. The V segment lost 1 base and the J segment 3 bases; nucleotides outside the gene matches: 10. Germline values: CDR1 SGHRS, CDR2 YFSETQ. The CDR3 totals 17 residues. The CDR3 nucleotides read TGCGCCAGCAGCTTGAACCTAGGACAGGGCTGGACAGATACGCAGTATTTT. Translating it yields CASSLNLGQGWTDTQYF.

In this sample, this clonotype turned up many times. The rearrangement joins TRBV6-1 to TRBJ2-5, with D uncertain. This CDR3 is built from 14 residues. The V gene's germline CDR1 is MNHNS and CDR2 SASEGT. V lost 5 bases to trimming and J lost 1 base, with 11 bases between them. CDR3 region: CASSKVGLQETQYF. CDR3 DNA: TGTGCCAGCAGTAAAGTGGGCCTCCAAGAGACCCAGTACTTC.

This clonotype was seen ten or more times. The gene calls are TRBV20-1 and TRBJ2-5; maybe TRBD2 (6 bases). The CDR3 runs 13 residues. Germline values: CDR1 DFQATT, CDR2 SNEGSKA (reference sequence). This CDR3 is CSRTSILQETQYF. Here the CDR3 DNA reads TGCAGCCGTACTAGCATACTACAAGAGACCCAGTACTTC.

This clonotype was found many times. This chain uses TRBV29-1 with TRBJ1-5; perhaps TRBD1 as D (6 bases). Germline V gene sequence: CDR1 SQVTM, CDR2 ANQGSEA. The CDR3 length is 14 residues. V was trimmed by 4 bases and J by 11 bases, leaving 21 bases between them. CDR3 loop: CSVGAEGGHGAQHF. In DNA form, the CDR3 reads TGCAGCGTTGGGGCAGAGGGGGGCCACGGGGCCCAGCATTTT.

This clonotype was counted only a few times. V gene TRBV7-2 combines with J gene TRBJ1-5, with D unresolved. CDR1 and CDR2 from the germline V gene are SGHTA and FQGNSA. V was trimmed by 1 base and J by 10 bases, leaving 11 bases between them. This CDR3 comprises 13 residues. CDR3 in DNA: TGTGCCAGCAGCTTAGATCGGGAGGATCCCCAGCATTTT. Translation: CASSLDREDPQHF. Full variable domain (remainder filled in from reference TRBV7-2 and TRBJ1-5): GAGVSQSPSNKVTEKGKDVELRCDPISGHTALYWYRQSLGQGLEFLIYFQGNSAPDKSGLPSDRFSAERTGGSVSTLTIQRTQQEDSAVYLCASSLDREDPQHFGDGTRLSIL.

The chain uses TRBV13 and TRBJ2-3, with TRBD1 as a possible D gene (5 bases). The CDR3 sequence is 15 residues long. CDR1 and CDR2 (germline): PRHDT, FYEKMQ (reference sequence). Trimming stripped 7 bases from V and 2 bases from J, with 16 bases between. The CDR3: CASTRRERPTDTQYF. The CDR3 DNA follows: TGTGCCAGCACCCGCAGGGAAAGACCCACAGATACGCAGTATTTT.

This clonotype appeared many times. The chain is built from TRBV24-1 and TRBJ1-4; possible D gene TRBD1, 5 bases. This CDR3 contains 12 residues. The germline V and J ends were trimmed by 9 bases and 5 bases, with 9 bases remaining between them. CDR1 is KGHDR and CDR2 is SFDVKD in the germline V gene. The CDR3 sequence is CATSQGNEKLFF. The CDR3 DNA is TGTGCCACCTCCCAGGGAAATGAAAAACTGTTTTTT.

V is TRBV2 and J is TRBJ2-5, with D possibly TRBD1 on 5 matching bases. V was trimmed by 3 bases and J by 2 bases, leaving 16 bases between them. The CDR3 is 16 residues long. Germline CDR1 is SNHLY and CDR2 is FYNNEI. CDR3 in DNA: TGTGCCAGCAGTGATATTGGGCGGCGGACACAAGAGACCCAGTACTTC. As protein: CASSDIGRRTQETQYF.

The count of this clonotype is one. A much larger clone lies a single base off, so this may be a read error. CDR3 DNA sequence: TGCAGCGTGAGGGACAAGGGGTCCAACGTCCTGACTTTC. This gives the protein CSVRDKGSNVLTF. The chain carries TRBV29-1 and TRBJ2-6; tentative D call: TRBD1 (6 bases). The CDR3 extends over 13 amino acids. Between the trimmed V and J ends, which lost 6 bases and 8 bases, there was a span of 14 bases. Germline V gene sequence: CDR1 SQVTM, CDR2 ANQGSEA.

The V and J genes are TRBV7-2 and TRBJ2-2, with 7 bases matching TRBD2. CDR3 length: 16 residues. The germline V gene has CDR1 SGHTA and CDR2 FQGNSA. V was pared by 1 base and J by 4 bases, with 6 bases of the junction left unmatched. The CDR3 DNA follows: TGTGCCAGCAGCTTAGTTCGGGGGGACCTCACCGGGGAGCTGTTTTTT. Translated: CASSLVRGDLTGELFF.

There are a few counts of this clonotype. A clone one base away is much larger, so this may be a read error. The J gene is TRBJ2-7, the V gene TRBV11-2; no clear D. The germline CDR1 and CDR2 sequences are SGHAT and FQNNGV. The CDR3 extends over 13 amino acids. The V and J ends lost 6 bases and 6 bases respectively, with 15 bases between them. CDR3 nucleotide sequence: TGTGCCAGCAGTCTCCGGACGACCTTCGAGCAGTACTTC. The encoded protein is CASSLRTTFEQYF.

This clonotype has ten or more counts. The chain is built from TRBV12-3 or TRBV12-4 and TRBJ1-5; 9 nucleotides agree with TRBD1. V lost 1 base and J lost 3; bases outside the gene matches: 10. This CDR3 is 18 amino acids long. Written as DNA, the CDR3 is TGTGCCAGCAGTTTAGTGACGGGACAGGGTATGTCCAATCAGCCCCAGCATTTT. Its translation: CASSLVTGQGMSNQPQHF.

This clonotype was seen a handful of times. A much larger clone differs by one base, so this may be a read error. The chain employs TRBV30 and TRBJ2-1, with D hard to call. This CDR3 region has 13 residues. Germline CDR1 is GTSNPN and CDR2 is SVGIG (reference sequence). The CDR3 loop is CAWSRQYPNEHFF. The DNA of the CDR3 is TGTGCCTGGAGCAGGCAATACCCCAATGAGCACTTCTTC.

This clonotype was found many times. The J gene is TRBJ2-5, the V gene TRBV19; a possible D gene is TRBD1 (6 bases). The V gene lost 1 base and the J gene lost 5 bases, with 11 bases spanning the gap. Per germline, CDR1 LNHDA and CDR2 SQIVND (reference sequence). The CDR3 covers 14 residues. The CDR3 is CASSIGSRGETQYF. The CDR3 DNA is TGTGCCAGTAGTATAGGTTCTAGGGGGGAGACCCAGTACTTC.

This clonotype came up many times. This chain connects TRBV11-2 to TRBJ1-1; a possible D gene is TRBD1 (6 bases). CDR1 and CDR2 (germline): SGHAT, FQNNGV. V was cut by 2 bases and J by 4 bases, with 11 bases left in between. This CDR3 has 14 residues. CDR3 sequence: CASSLSGAATEAFF. CDR3 bases: TGTGCCAGCAGCTTATCGGGGGCTGCCACTGAAGCTTTCTTT.

The chain carries TRBV5-6 and TRBJ1-6, with D perhaps TRBD1 (5 bases). V lost 0 bases and J lost 6, with 10 bases in between. CDR1 is SGHDT, CDR2 YYEEEE, per germline. The CDR3 is made up of 15 amino acids. CDR3 DNA: TGTGCCAGCAGCTTGGTGGGGACCCTTAATTCACCCCTCCACTTT. It translates to CASSLVGTLNSPLHF.

The chain carries TRBV12-3 or TRBV12-4 and TRBJ1-1; 8 bases align to TRBD1. The CDR3 is 15 amino acids. Trimming took 7 bases from V and 5 from J; bases not matched to a gene: 12. As DNA, the CDR3 is TGTGCCAGCAATGATGTTCCCCGGGACAGGACTGAAGCTTTCTTT. Its translation is CASNDVPRDRTEAFF.

The table lists this clonotype with a few counts. The chain recombines TRBV27 with TRBJ2-7, with TRBD1 as a possible D gene (5 bases). The CDR3 spans 15 residues. V lost 3 bases to trimming and J lost 0 bases, with 12 bases between them. The germline CDR1 and CDR2 sequences are MNHEY and SMNVEV (reference sequence). DNA for the CDR3: TGTGCCAGCAGTTTTGACAGTGTGAGCTCCTACGAGCAGTACTTC. It codes for CASSFDSVSSYEQYF.